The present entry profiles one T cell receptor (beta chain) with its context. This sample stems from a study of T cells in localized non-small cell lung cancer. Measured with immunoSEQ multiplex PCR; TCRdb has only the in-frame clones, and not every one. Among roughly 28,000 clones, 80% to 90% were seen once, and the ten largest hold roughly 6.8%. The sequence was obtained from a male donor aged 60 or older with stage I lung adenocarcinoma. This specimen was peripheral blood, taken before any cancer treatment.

The CDR3, as DNA: TGCGCCAGCAGTTTTGGGGGCACAGATACGCAGTATTTT. It encodes CASSFGGTDTQYF. This chain connects TRBV5-1 to TRBJ2-3, with D unresolved. In germline, CDR1 is SGHRS, CDR2 YFSETQ. This CDR3 contains 13 residues. The germline V and J ends were trimmed by 5 bases and 1 base, with 8 bases remaining between them.